The following is a TCR beta chain sequence with its context. Its antigen remains unidentified. Treatment reported: some 20 received Ad26.COV2.S at low or high dose, single or two shots; roughly 5 received placebo; per-sample allocation not given. The samples date from day 63 after the first vaccine or placebo injection. The data derive from a study of Ad26.COV2.S vaccination and SARS-CoV-2 variants. Whole-study results and caveats: The placebo group had lower spike-specific TCR breadth than the vaccine recipients did.

Measured with immunoSEQ multiplex PCR; TCRdb has only the in-frame clones, and not every one. The table lists about 250,000 clones, around 87% of them singletons. Germline V CDR1 and CDR2: LGHNA, YSLEER. The length of the CDR3 is 14 residues. V lost 1 base and J 3 bases, leaving 7 bases between the germline ends. The input for sequencing was peripheral blood, taken in a trial of Ad26.COV2.S vaccine versus placebo. This chain links TRBV4-3 with TRBJ2-1; D gene unclear. The receptor was isolated from a person aged 18 to 59 who received the Ad26.COV2.S COVID-19 vaccine or a placebo. The CDR3 reads CASSQVGSYNEQFF. In nucleotides, the CDR3 is TGCGCCAGCAGCCAAGTCGGAAGCTACAATGAGCAGTTCTTC.